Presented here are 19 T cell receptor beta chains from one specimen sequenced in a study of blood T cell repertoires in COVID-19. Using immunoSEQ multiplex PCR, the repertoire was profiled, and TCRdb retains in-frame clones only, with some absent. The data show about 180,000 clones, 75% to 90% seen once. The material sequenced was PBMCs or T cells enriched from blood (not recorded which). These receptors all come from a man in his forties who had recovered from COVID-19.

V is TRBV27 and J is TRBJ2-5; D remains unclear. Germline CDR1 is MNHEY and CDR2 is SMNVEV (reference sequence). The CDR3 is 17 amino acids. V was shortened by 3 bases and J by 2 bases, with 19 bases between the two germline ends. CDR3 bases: TGTGCCAGCAGTTTCCGTGGCTCCGCACACAAACAAGAGACCCAGTACTTC. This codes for CASSFRGSAHKQETQYF.

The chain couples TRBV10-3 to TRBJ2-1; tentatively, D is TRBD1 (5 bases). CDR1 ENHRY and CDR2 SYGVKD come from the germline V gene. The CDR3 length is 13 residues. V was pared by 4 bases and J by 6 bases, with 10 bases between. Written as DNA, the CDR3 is TGTGCCATCAGTGGGCGTCAGGGCAATGAGCAGTTCTTC. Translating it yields CAISGRQGNEQFF.

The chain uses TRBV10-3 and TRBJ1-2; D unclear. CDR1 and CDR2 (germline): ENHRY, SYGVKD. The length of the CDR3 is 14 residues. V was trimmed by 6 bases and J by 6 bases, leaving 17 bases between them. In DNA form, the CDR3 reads TGTGCCATCAGGATTTTCGGGGTGACGGATGGCTACACCTTC. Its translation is CAIRIFGVTDGYTF.

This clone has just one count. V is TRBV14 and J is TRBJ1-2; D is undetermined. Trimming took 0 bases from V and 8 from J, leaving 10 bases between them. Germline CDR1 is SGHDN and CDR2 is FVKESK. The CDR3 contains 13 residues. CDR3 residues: CASSQDSRSGYTF. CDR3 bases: TGTGCCAGCAGCCAAGATTCCAGGTCCGGCTACACCTTC.

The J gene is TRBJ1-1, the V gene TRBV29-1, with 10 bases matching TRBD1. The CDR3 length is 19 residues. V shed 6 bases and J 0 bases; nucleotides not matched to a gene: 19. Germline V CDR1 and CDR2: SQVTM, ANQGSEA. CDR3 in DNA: TGCAGCGTCACCGGGACAGGGGACTTGGTGGCGGACATGAACACTGAAGCTTTCTTT. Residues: CSVTGTGDLVADMNTEAFF.

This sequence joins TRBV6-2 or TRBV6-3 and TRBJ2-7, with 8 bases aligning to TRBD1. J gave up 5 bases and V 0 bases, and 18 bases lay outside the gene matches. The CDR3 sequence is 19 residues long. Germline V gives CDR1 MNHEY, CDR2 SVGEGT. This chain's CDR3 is CASSYSARGRNSPANEQYF. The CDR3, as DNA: TGTGCCAGCAGTTACTCCGCCAGGGGGCGTAATAGTCCGGCGAACGAGCAGTACTTC.

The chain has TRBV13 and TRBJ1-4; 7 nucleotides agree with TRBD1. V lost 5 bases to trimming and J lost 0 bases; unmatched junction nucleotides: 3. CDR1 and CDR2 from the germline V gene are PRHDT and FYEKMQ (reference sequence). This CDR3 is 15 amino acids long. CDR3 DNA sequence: TGTGCCAGCAGCGACACAGGGGCAACTAATGAAAAACTGTTTTTT. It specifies CASSDTGATNEKLFF.

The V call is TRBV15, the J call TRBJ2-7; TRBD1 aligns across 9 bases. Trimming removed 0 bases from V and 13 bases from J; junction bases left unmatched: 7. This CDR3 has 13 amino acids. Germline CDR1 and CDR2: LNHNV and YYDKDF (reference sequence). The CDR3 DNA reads TGTGCCACCAGCAGAGATCCTGGGACAGGGTTTTACTTC. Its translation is CATSRDPGTGFYF.

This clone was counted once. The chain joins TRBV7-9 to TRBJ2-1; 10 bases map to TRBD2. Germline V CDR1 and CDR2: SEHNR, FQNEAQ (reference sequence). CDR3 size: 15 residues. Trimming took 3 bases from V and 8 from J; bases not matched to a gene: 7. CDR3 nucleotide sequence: TGTGCCAGCAGCTTGGTAGCGGGGGGTAGTGATGAGCAGTTCTTC. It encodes CASSLVAGGSDEQFF.

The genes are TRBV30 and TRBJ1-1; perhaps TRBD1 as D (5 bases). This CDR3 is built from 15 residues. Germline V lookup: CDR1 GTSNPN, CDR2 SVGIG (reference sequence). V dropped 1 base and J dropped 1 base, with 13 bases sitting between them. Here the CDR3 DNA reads TGTGCCTGGAGTGGACACGGGGGAGGGAACACTGAAGCTTTCTTT. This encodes CAWSGHGGGNTEAFF.

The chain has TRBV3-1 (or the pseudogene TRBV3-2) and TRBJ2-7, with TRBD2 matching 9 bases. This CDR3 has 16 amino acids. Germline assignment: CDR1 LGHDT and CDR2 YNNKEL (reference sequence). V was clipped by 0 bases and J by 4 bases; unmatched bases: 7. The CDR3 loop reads CASSQDSGGRGYEQYF. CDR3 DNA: TGTGCCAGCAGCCAAGATTCGGGCGGGAGGGGGTACGAGCAGTACTTC.

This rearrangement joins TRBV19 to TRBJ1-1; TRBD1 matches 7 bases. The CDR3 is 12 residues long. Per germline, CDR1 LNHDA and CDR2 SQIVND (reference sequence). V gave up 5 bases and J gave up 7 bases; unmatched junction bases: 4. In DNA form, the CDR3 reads TGTGCCAGTAGTCACGGGACAGTTGAAGCTTTCTTT. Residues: CASSHGTVEAFF. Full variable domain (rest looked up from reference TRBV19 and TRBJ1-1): DGGITQSPKYLFRKEGQNVTLSCEQNLNHDAMYWYRQDPGQGLRLIYYSQIVNDFQKGDIAEGYSVSREKKESFPLTVTSAQKNPTAFYLCASSHGTVEAFFGQGTRLTVV.

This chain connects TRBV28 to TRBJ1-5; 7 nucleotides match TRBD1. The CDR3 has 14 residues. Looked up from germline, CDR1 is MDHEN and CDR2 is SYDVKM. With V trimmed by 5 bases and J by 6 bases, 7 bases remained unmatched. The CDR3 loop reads CASSKQTGPQPQHF. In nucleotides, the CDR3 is TGTGCCAGCAGTAAACAGACAGGGCCTCAGCCCCAGCATTTT.

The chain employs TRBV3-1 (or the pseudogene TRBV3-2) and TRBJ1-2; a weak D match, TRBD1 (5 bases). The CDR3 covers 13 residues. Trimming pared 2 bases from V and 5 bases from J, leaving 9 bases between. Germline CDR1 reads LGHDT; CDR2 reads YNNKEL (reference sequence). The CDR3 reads CASSQSDSYGYTF. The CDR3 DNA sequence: TGTGCCAGCAGCCAATCCGACAGTTATGGCTACACCTTC.

The chain's CDR3 is CASSPLAQLAGAFF. The DNA for the CDR3 is TGTGCCAGCTCACCACTGGCACAGCTTGCTGGGGCTTTCTTT. The chain recombines TRBV18 with TRBJ1-1; D is uncertain. Per germline, CDR1 KGHSH and CDR2 LQKENI. V was pared by 1 base and J by 11 bases, with 17 bases between. The CDR3 has 14 residues.

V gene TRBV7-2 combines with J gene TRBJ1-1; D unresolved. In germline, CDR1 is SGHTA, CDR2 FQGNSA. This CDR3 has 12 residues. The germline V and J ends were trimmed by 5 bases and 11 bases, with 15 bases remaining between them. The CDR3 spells CASSQGRGWAFF. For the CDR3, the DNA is TGTGCCAGCAGCCAAGGTCGCGGCTGGGCTTTCTTT.

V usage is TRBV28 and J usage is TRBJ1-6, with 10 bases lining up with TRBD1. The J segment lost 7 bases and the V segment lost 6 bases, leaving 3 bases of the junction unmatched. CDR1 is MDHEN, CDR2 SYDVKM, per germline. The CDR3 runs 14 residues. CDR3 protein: CASRRDRGNSPLHF. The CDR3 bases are TGTGCCAGCAGACGGGACAGGGGAAATTCACCCCTCCACTTT.

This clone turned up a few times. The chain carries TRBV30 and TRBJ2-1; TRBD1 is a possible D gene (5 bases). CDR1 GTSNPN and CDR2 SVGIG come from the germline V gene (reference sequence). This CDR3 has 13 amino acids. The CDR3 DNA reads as TGTGCGGGCAGGGTTAGGTCCTACAATGAGCAGTTCTTC. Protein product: CAGRVRSYNEQFF. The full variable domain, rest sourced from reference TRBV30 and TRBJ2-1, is SQTIHQWPATLVQPVGSPLSLECTVEGTSNPNLYWYRQAAGRGLQLLFYSVGIGQISSEVPQNLSASRPQDRQFILSSKKLLLSDSGFYLCAGRVRSYNEQFFGPGTRLTVL.

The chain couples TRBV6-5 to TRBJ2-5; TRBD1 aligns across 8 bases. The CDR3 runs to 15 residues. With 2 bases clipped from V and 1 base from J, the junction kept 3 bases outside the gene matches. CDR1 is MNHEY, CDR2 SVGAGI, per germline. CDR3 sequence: CASSYRTGRQETQYF. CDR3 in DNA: TGTGCCAGCAGTTACCGGACAGGGCGCCAAGAGACCCAGTACTTC.